This T cell receptor (beta chain) is drawn from a study of metastatic and nonmetastatic thyroid tumors. Study-level background: Repertoire data that came from the blood and tumor or nodule tissue of malignant and benign thyroid patients were compared. Broader study findings: Malignant thyroid tumors reportedly had TCR beta diversity that was significantly higher than in benign nodules, in blood and tumor.

In the original processing: CDR3 was compared across clinicopathological groups, and the resulting differences were used to build a distant-metastasis classifier for papillary thyroid cancer. Through MiXCR, TCRdb re-clonotyped the PCR reads. TCRdb's processing, not the authors' own work, is the source of the V and J calls. The sample lists approximately 40,000 clones; over 9.5% were seen once. There are many counts of this clone. The antigen is unknown. Patients had received no treatment of any kind before thyroid surgery. V lost 3 bases to trimming and J lost 6 bases, with 9 bases between them. Germline V gives CDR1 MNHEY, CDR2 SMNVEV (reference sequence). CDR3 length: 13 residues.

The receptor was isolated from a female donor with papillary thyroid cancer or a benign thyroid nodule (not recorded which). Some clones in this sample may be carry-over from other donors' samples. The V gene is TRBV27, the J gene TRBJ2-1; D remains unclear. The material sequenced was blood. This CDR3 reads CASSFAAGNEQFF. In nucleotides, the CDR3 is TGTGCCAGCAGTTTCGCGGCAGGCAATGAGCAGTTCTTC.